The T cell receptor (beta chain) described here comes from a study of T cell repertoires in cytomegalovirus infection. Overall study context: A matching HLA type, together with CMV infection, was signaled by public TCR beta signatures. Study-wide results and limits: Within the response measured ex vivo, HLA-C-restricted CMV-specific TCR beta clonotypes were dominant.

From the reads, TCRdb called clonotypes with MiXCR, one entry per CDR3 protein. The profile shows some 700,000 distinct CDR3 sequences, 35% of them singletons. This clonotype was seen more than once but under ten times. Its antigen is unidentified. This CDR3 comprises 17 residues. Trimming left V 2 bases short and J 2 bases short, with 16 bases between. The chain recombines TRBV12-3 or TRBV12-4 with TRBJ1-5; D is unresolved. This TCR was recovered from a human donor in good health (CMV status not recorded). Some clones in this sample may be carry-over from other donors' samples. Input material: PBMCs. This CDR3 reads CASSLRVMAAGNQPQHF. The CDR3 coding sequence is TGTGCCAGCAGTTTAAGAGTAATGGCGGCAGGCAATCAGCCCCAGCATTTT.